Below, 19 T cell receptor beta chains from the same sample are listed, as sequenced in a study of cytomegalovirus exposure and HLA in healthy donors (dated 2017 in TCRdb). The library came from the immunoSEQ multiplex PCR assay. The multiplex PCR relied on a mix of 60 forward primers for TCR Vbeta segments and 13 reverse primers for TCR Jbeta segments. TCRdb's version of the immuneACCESS table is confined to in-frame rearrangements and falls short of the full clone set. An unresolved V gene accounts for under half of the shortfall where checked; the remainder is of unknown origin. The table for this sample lists some 110,000 clones; roughly four fifths of them were counted only once. The ten largest clones represent 1.5% to 2% of the sample. Source material: PBMCs. The receptors come from a man in his fifties or sixties in good health and CMV-seronegative.

V usage is TRBV7-3 and J usage is TRBJ1-1; no definite D call. V gave up 5 bases and J gave up 5 bases, with 21 bases separating them. CDR3 length: 16 residues. Germline values: CDR1 SGHTA, CDR2 FQGTGA. The CDR3, as DNA: TGTGCCAGCAGCCCCGAGCCTGGGCGAGACCCAACTGAAGCTTTCTTT. Its translation is CASSPEPGRDPTEAFF.

The gene calls are TRBV5-4 and TRBJ1-2, with TRBD1 as a possible D gene (5 bases). This CDR3 region has 12 residues. Looked up from germline, CDR1 is SGHNT and CDR2 is YYREEE (reference sequence). The germline V and J ends were trimmed by 0 bases and 11 bases, with 11 bases remaining between them. The CDR3 DNA follows: TGTGCCAGCAGCTTGGAAGCAGGGAGGTACACCTTC. Protein sequence: CASSLEAGRYTF.

The V gene is TRBV7-4, the J gene TRBJ2-7; TRBD1 agrees at 9 bases. The CDR3 length is 16 residues. Trimming took 4 bases from V and 0 from J; bases not matched to a gene: 7. CDR1 and CDR2 (germline): SGHVT, SQSDAQ. The CDR3 spells CASSSGTGRSSYEQYF. The CDR3 DNA follows: TGTGCCAGCAGCTCTGGGACAGGGAGAAGCTCCTACGAGCAGTACTTC.

The V and J genes are TRBV4-3 and TRBJ2-2; D perhaps matches TRBD2 (5 bases). CDR1 is LGHNA and CDR2 is YSLEER in the germline V gene. V gave up 2 bases and J gave up 1 base, with 11 bases separating them. The CDR3 extends over 16 amino acids. Here the CDR3 reads CASSQRAEENTGELFF. In nucleotides, the CDR3 is TGCGCCAGCAGCCAAAGAGCGGAGGAGAACACCGGGGAGCTGTTTTTT.

The chain uses TRBV5-1 and TRBJ1-1; D may be TRBD1 (5 bases). This CDR3 is built from 13 residues. CDR1 and CDR2 from the germline V gene are SGHRS and YFSETQ. Trimming removed 9 bases from V and 0 bases from J, with 12 bases in between. CDR3 in amino acids: CATSDSMNTEAFF. DNA of the CDR3: TGCGCCACATCCGACAGTATGAACACTGAAGCTTTCTTT.

The chain carries TRBV19 and TRBJ2-3, with 10 nucleotides matching TRBD2. This CDR3 region has 15 residues. With V trimmed by 6 bases and J by 6 bases, 9 bases remained unmatched. Germline-derived CDR1 and CDR2 are LNHDA and SQIVND (reference sequence). CDR3 residues: CASSAERGGSDTQYF. The CDR3, as DNA: TGTGCCAGTAGCGCAGAGCGGGGGGGCTCGGATACGCAGTATTTT.

For this clone: The junction differs from germline at one of its ends, possibly a read error. This chain links TRBV27 with TRBJ1-1, with TRBD1 as a possible D gene (5 bases). The CDR3 length is 14 residues. Germline CDR1 reads MNHEY; CDR2 reads SMNVEV (reference sequence). CDR3 residues: CASSPHPRLPGVRF. The CDR3 region has the DNA TGTGCCAGCAGTCCTCACCCCCGACTCCCGGGGGTGAGGTTT.

This clone has just a few counts. The rearrangement joins TRBV10-2 to TRBJ1-4, with 7 bases that match TRBD1. CDR1 is WSHSY and CDR2 is SAAADI in the germline V gene. The J segment lost 8 bases and the V segment lost 8 bases, leaving 8 bases of the junction unmatched. This CDR3 spans 13 amino acids. In nucleotides, the CDR3 is TGCGCCAGCGGGACAGCAGGGAGAGAAAAACTGTTTTTT. This sequence encodes CASGTAGREKLFF.

In DNA, the CDR3 is TGCGCCAGCAGCTCGACAGAATTTAACGTCCTGACTTTC. As protein: CASSSTEFNVLTF. This chain links TRBV5-1 with TRBJ2-6, with D tentatively TRBD1 (5 bases). CDR3 length: 13 amino acids. The ends were cut back, 3 bases at V and 10 bases at J, with 11 bases in the middle. The germline V gene has CDR1 SGHRS and CDR2 YFSETQ.

The chain employs TRBV15 and TRBJ1-2, with 8 nucleotides matching TRBD1. CDR1 is LNHNV and CDR2 is YYDKDF in the germline V gene (reference sequence). The ends lost 3 bases at V and 12 bases at J; junction bases unmatched: 9. The CDR3 is 13 amino acids. The CDR3 DNA follows: TGTGCCACCAGCAGTGACAGGGGAAAGGTTGACACCTTC. Its protein is CATSSDRGKVDTF.

This clone showed up just a few times. V usage is TRBV5-1 and J usage is TRBJ2-3, with 9 bases that match TRBD1. The CDR3 has 14 residues. J was trimmed by 4 bases and V by 3 bases; bases with no gene match: 3. The germline V gene has CDR1 SGHRS and CDR2 YFSETQ. Here the CDR3 reads CASSYRGQADTQYF. CDR3 bases: TGCGCCAGCAGCTACAGGGGGCAAGCAGATACGCAGTATTTT.

The gene calls are TRBV15 and TRBJ2-5; D is unclear. V was cut by 4 bases and J by 4 bases, with 10 bases left in between. The CDR3 is made up of 13 amino acids. CDR1 is LNHNV, CDR2 YYDKDF, per germline (reference sequence). The CDR3 sequence: CATSTASGETQYF. In DNA, the CDR3 is TGTGCCACCAGCACAGCCTCAGGAGAGACCCAGTACTTC. Filled out from reference TRBV15 and TRBJ2-5, the complete variable domain reads DAMVIQNPRYQVTQFGKPVTLSCSQTLNHNVMYWYQQKSSQAPKLLFHYYDKDFNNEADTPDNFQSRRPNTSFCFLDIRSPGLGDTAMYLCATSTASGETQYFGPGTRLLVL.

The V call is TRBV7-9, the J call TRBJ2-5, with D unclear. V shed 1 base and J shed 9 bases, with 9 bases lying between them. This CDR3 is 12 amino acids long. The germline V gene encodes CDR1 SEHNR and CDR2 FQNEAQ (reference sequence). Written as DNA, the CDR3 is TGTGCCAGCAGCTTAGAACAGTCGGCCCAGTACTTC. Amino acids: CASSLEQSAQYF.

This chain uses TRBV5-3 with TRBJ2-5, with D perhaps TRBD2 (5 bases). TRBV5-3 is reported as an ORF; its role is uncertain. The germline V and J ends were trimmed by 7 bases and 5 bases, with 24 bases remaining between them. This CDR3 is 16 amino acids long. In nucleotides, the CDR3 is TGTGCCAGATGCCGGGAAAGGGCAGCGTCATGCGAGACCCAGTACTTC. Its translation: CARCRERAASCETQYF.

This clone has more than one count but fewer than ten. The genes are TRBV7-8 and TRBJ1-5; D ambiguous. With 2 bases removed from V and 0 bases from J, the gap between germline ends came to 29 bases. Germline V gene data show CDR1 as SGHVS and CDR2 as FQNEAQ. The CDR3 runs to 22 residues. CDR3 DNA: TGTGCCAGCAGCTTACGATCCCGGGTGACCTTCCATCGCGTAGGTAGCAATCAGCCCCAGCATTTT. Amino acids: CASSLRSRVTFHRVGSNQPQHF.

The gene calls are TRBV10-3 and TRBJ1-1; 7 positions agree with TRBD1. J lost 3 bases, V lost 7 bases, and 14 bases had no gene match. The CDR3 covers 16 residues. Looked up from germline, CDR1 is ENHRY and CDR2 is SYGVKD. The chain's CDR3 is CAITRGRQGKDTEAFF. CDR3 sequence (DNA): TGTGCCATCACCCGTGGGAGACAGGGCAAGGACACTGAAGCTTTCTTT.

The rearrangement links TRBV25-1 to TRBJ2-5; D is possibly TRBD2 (7 bases). Trimming shortened V by 0 bases and J by 4 bases, and 12 bases separated the two germline ends. The CDR3 is 15 amino acids. The germline gives CDR1 MGHDK, CDR2 SYGVNS. The CDR3 nucleotides read TGTGCCAGCAGTGAATATGGGGGCGGGGGAGAGACCCAGTACTTC. Translated, it gives CASSEYGGGGETQYF.

This clone came up a few times. The chain links TRBV6-1 to TRBJ2-7, with 7 positions matching TRBD1. The CDR3 has 14 amino acids. V dropped 9 bases and J dropped 3; count of bases not matched to a gene: 11. From germline, CDR1 is MNHNS and CDR2 SASEGT. The CDR3 here is CASDIDRAIYEQYF. CDR3 coding DNA: TGTGCCAGTGATATAGACAGGGCAATCTACGAGCAGTACTTC.

The chain employs TRBV25-1 and TRBJ1-6; 7 nucleotides align to TRBD1. CDR1 is MGHDK and CDR2 is SYGVNS in the germline V gene. This CDR3 is built from 15 residues. The V segment lost 2 bases and the J segment 3 bases; nucleotides outside the gene matches: 1. Here the CDR3 DNA reads TGTGCCAGCAGTGAACCAGGGGGCTATAATTCACCCCTCCACTTT. Its translation: CASSEPGGYNSPLHF.